Described below is a single TCR beta chain sequence and its context. Clinical history as reported by participants underpinned cohort assignment. This specimen belongs to a study of blood T cell repertoires in COVID-19. In the original processing: For nucleated cells, counts were estimated from reference gene primer amplification. Profiled with immunoSEQ multiplex PCR; TCRdb holds only in-frame clones, not every one. V, J and clone size are taken as reported in that table, and D and trimming were inferred from the DNA itself. The sample contains some 380,000 clones, approximately 85% of which appear only once. V was pared by 6 bases and J by 11 bases, with 13 bases between. CDR3 size: 10 residues. CDR1 DFQATT and CDR2 SNEGSKA come from the germline V gene (reference sequence).

This TCR derives from a woman aged 40-49 years with acute COVID-19. The V call is TRBV20-1, the J call TRBJ1-1, with D perhaps matching TRBD1 (6 bases). The material sequenced was PBMCs or T cells enriched from blood (not recorded which). The chain's CDR3 is CSANRVGAFF. The CDR3 DNA sequence: TGCAGTGCGAACAGGGTAGGTGCTTTCTTT.